The 2 T cell receptor beta chains reported below all come from one sample, sequenced in a study of cytomegalovirus exposure and HLA in healthy donors (dated by TCRdb to 2015 to 2018). The library relied on the immunoSEQ multiplex PCR assay. For the multiplex PCR, a mixture combining 60 forward primers for TCR Vbeta segments and 13 reverse primers for TCR Jbeta segments was used. This is the immuneACCESS table as TCRdb keeps it, with only in-frame sequences that have V and J called. A part of the clones is gone; compared with another copy, unresolved V genes explain less than half, and the rest is unexplained. Recorded for this sample are 90,000 to 150,000 clones; around 79% of them occurred a single time. Approximately 3.8% of the sample rests with the top ten. Material for sequencing was PBMCs. The receptor source for this set is a woman in her 40s in good health and CMV-seronegative.

The gene calls are TRBV6-6 and TRBJ2-1, with 11 bases identical to TRBD2. Trimming removed 0 bases from V and 6 bases from J; junction bases left unmatched: 4. The CDR3 is 16 residues long. Per the germline V gene, CDR1 is MNHNY and CDR2 is SVGAGI (reference sequence). The CDR3 is CASSYSSGLAGNEQFF. For the CDR3, the DNA is TGTGCCAGCAGTTACTCGAGCGGACTAGCGGGCAATGAGCAGTTCTTC.

The J gene is TRBJ1-2, the V gene TRBV4-3; D is perhaps TRBD1 (6 bases). V shed 0 bases and J shed 7 bases, with 15 bases lying between them. CDR3 length: 15 amino acids. CDR1 LGHNA and CDR2 YSLEER come from the germline V gene. The CDR3 DNA sequence: TGCGCCAGCAGCCAAGATCTCAGGGGCGCGGGTGGCTACACCTTC. It yields the protein CASSQDLRGAGGYTF.